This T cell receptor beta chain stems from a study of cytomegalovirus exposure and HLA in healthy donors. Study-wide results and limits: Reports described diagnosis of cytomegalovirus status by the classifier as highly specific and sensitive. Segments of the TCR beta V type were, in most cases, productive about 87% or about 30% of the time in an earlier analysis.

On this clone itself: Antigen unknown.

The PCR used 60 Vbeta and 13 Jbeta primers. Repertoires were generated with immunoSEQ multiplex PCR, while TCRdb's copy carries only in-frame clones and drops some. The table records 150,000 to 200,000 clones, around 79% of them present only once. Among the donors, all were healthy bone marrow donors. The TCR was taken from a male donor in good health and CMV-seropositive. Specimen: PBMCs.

The CDR3, as DNA: TGTGCCAGCAGCTTGGATCTCAGCTCTGGAAACACCATATATTTT. Translation gives CASSLDLSSGNTIYF. This rearrangement joins TRBV5-6 to TRBJ1-3, with D uncertain. Trimming took off 0 bases at V and 0 bases at J, with 7 bases between the two ends. The germline gives CDR1 SGHDT, CDR2 YYEEEE. This CDR3 spans 15 amino acids. Combining the CDR3 with reference TRBV5-6 and TRBJ1-3 gives the whole variable domain DAGVTQSPTHLIKTRGQQVTLRCSPKSGHDTVSWYQQALGQGPQFIFQYYEEEERQRGNFPDRFSGHQFPNYSSELNVNALLLGDSALYLCASSLDLSSGNTIYFGEGSWLTVV.